This T cell receptor beta chain was recovered during a study of blood T cell repertoires in COVID-19. Study-wide background: The study drew acute and convalescent COVID-19 samples from the United States, Italy and Spain. T cells, B-cell-depleted T cells, or PBMCs supplied cDNA or gDNA.

Assay used: immunoSEQ multiplex PCR; TCRdb lists only in-frame clones, some missing. Here the sample spans tens of thousands of clones, 90% being singletons. CDR3 length: 13 residues. CDR1 and CDR2 from the germline V gene are ENHRY and SYGVKD. Trimming took 8 bases from V and 0 from J, leaving 8 bases between them. The V and J genes are TRBV10-3 and TRBJ2-1, with D tentatively TRBD2 (6 bases). The sequence came from a human donor in a cohort sampled during active COVID-19. Sequencing input: peripheral blood. The CDR3 here is CAIAGSSYNEQFF. CDR3 bases: TGTGCCATCGCGGGAAGCTCCTACAATGAGCAGTTCTTC.